The 3 T cell receptor beta chains below come from one sample, sequenced in a study of CD8 T cells in ankylosing spondylitis. TCRdb itself ran the 5' RACE reads through MiXCR, one entry per CDR3 protein. The repertoire holds over 200,000 distinct CDR3 sequences, with roughly a tenth as singletons. The sample taken for sequencing was blood, either unsorted or a sorted T cell fraction (not recorded which). These receptor sequences come from a male donor with ankylosing spondylitis or in good health (not recorded which).

This clonotype was observed many times. The rearrangement links TRBV7-8 to TRBJ2-2, with 7 positions matching TRBD2. Germline loops: CDR1 SGHVS, CDR2 FQNEAQ. CDR3 size: 15 residues. J lost 8 bases, V lost 5 bases, and 11 bases had no gene match. CDR3 nucleotide sequence: TGTGCCAGCAGCCTCGTTGGGAGGGCCATTGGGGAGCTGTTTTTT. Residues: CASSLVGRAIGELFF.

This clonotype was observed at least ten times. The CDR3 reads CASSEAGGDATEAFF. Here the CDR3 DNA reads TGCGCCAGCAGCGAGGCGGGGGGCGATGCCACTGAAGCTTTCTTT. V gene TRBV5-1 combines with J gene TRBJ1-1, with D tentatively TRBD1 (6 bases). The CDR3 spans 15 residues. V was shortened by 4 bases and J by 4 bases, with 17 bases between the two germline ends. Germline CDR1 and CDR2: SGHRS and YFSETQ.

This clonotype was seen ten or more times. The junction departs from germline at one end; a sequencing error may be responsible. V and J are TRBV5-1 and TRBJ2-5; no reliable D call. The germline CDR1 and CDR2 sequences are SGHRS and YFSETQ. CDR3 length equals 11 residues. For the CDR3, the DNA is TGTGCCAGCAGTTTACAAGAGACCCAGTACTTC. It translates to CASSLQETQYF.